Below, 11 T cell receptor beta chains from the same sample are listed, as sequenced in a study of T cell responses to AZD1222 COVID-19 vaccine. TCRdb's table, derived via immunoSEQ multiplex PCR, lists solely in-frame clones and lacks some. The profile shows 150,000 or so clones, around 88% of them singletons. The specimen was peripheral blood, collected on day 0 of MenACWY control vaccination. These receptors all stem from an adult in good health.

This clone has just a few counts. Its ends do not fully match the called genes, so a read error is possible. The chain joins TRBV19 to TRBJ1-1; 9 bases map to TRBD1. The V gene's germline CDR1 is LNHDA and CDR2 SQIVND (reference sequence). The CDR3 length is 17 residues. CDR3 nucleotide sequence: TGTGCCAGTAGTATACGATTTAACAGGGGGCTGAAAACTGAAGCTTTCTTT. This gives the protein CASSIRFNRGLKTEAFF.

The chain uses TRBV2 and TRBJ1-1, with TRBD1 as a possible D gene (5 bases). This CDR3 comprises 13 residues. From germline, CDR1 is SNHLY and CDR2 FYNNEI. The V and J ends lost 2 bases and 11 bases respectively, with 15 bases between them. Here the CDR3 reads CASSEWTGTYAFF. The CDR3 nucleotides read TGTGCCAGCAGTGAATGGACCGGGACTTACGCTTTCTTT.

The genes are TRBV7-6 and TRBJ1-5; D not certain. The CDR3 runs to 14 residues. Germline values: CDR1 SGHVS, CDR2 FNYEAQ. Trimming left V 2 bases short and J 6 bases short, with 11 bases between. CDR3 residues: CASSLMSLGQPQHF. In nucleotides, the CDR3 is TGTGCCAGCAGCTTAATGAGTTTGGGTCAGCCCCAGCATTTT.

The V gene is TRBV5-4, the J gene TRBJ2-7; 14 nucleotides align to TRBD2. CDR1 and CDR2 from the germline V gene are SGHNT and YYREEE (reference sequence). The J segment lost 6 bases and the V segment lost 3 bases, leaving 5 bases of the junction unmatched. The CDR3 extends over 15 amino acids. This chain's CDR3 is CASSSGTSGGGEQYF. CDR3 bases: TGTGCCAGCAGCTCTGGGACTAGCGGGGGCGGCGAGCAGTACTTC.

The CDR3: CASSLKGTRFQGETQYF. CDR3 in DNA: TGTGCCAGCAGTTTAAAAGGGACTAGGTTCCAGGGAGAGACCCAGTACTTC. The rearrangement joins TRBV27 to TRBJ2-5, with TRBD2 matching 8 bases. V trimming: 2 bases; J trimming: 4 bases; junction bases outside the gene matches: 12. The CDR3 length is 17 residues. Germline assignment: CDR1 MNHEY and CDR2 SMNVEV (reference sequence).

This clone has only one observation. The chain combines TRBV5-4 with TRBJ2-7; 9 bases map to TRBD1. The CDR3 covers 13 residues. J gave up 6 bases and V 9 bases, and 10 bases lay outside the gene matches. Per germline, CDR1 SGHNT and CDR2 YYREEE (reference sequence). The CDR3 DNA sequence: TGTGCCACGAAACGGACAGGGGTAAGCGAGCAGTACTTC. It codes for CATKRTGVSEQYF.

The chain has TRBV30 and TRBJ1-2; D is unclear. CDR1 GTSNPN and CDR2 SVGIG come from the germline V gene (reference sequence). The V end was cut by 0 bases, the J end by 3 bases, with 11 bases between. The CDR3 length is 14 residues. CDR3 sequence reads: CAWSVPGMDYGYTF. In DNA, the CDR3 is TGTGCCTGGAGTGTCCCAGGTATGGACTATGGCTACACCTTC.

CDR3 DNA sequence: TGTGCCAGCCGCAAGACGGGACAGGGGGCCACTAACTATGGCTACACCTTC. Translating gives CASRKTGQGATNYGYTF. The J gene is TRBJ1-2, the V gene TRBV18; 12 bases fit TRBD1. V was clipped by 8 bases and J by 0 bases; unmatched bases: 10. The germline V gene has CDR1 KGHSH and CDR2 LQKENI. This CDR3 is built from 17 residues. Drawing the rest from reference TRBV18 and TRBJ1-2, the complete variable domain is NAGVMQNPRHLVRRRGQEARLRCSPMKGHSHVYWYRQLPEEGLKFMVYLQKENIIDESGMPKERFSAEFPKEGPSILRIQQVVRGDSAAYFCASRKTGQGATNYGYTFGSGTRLTVV.

This chain joins TRBV2 and TRBJ1-1, with 8 bases matching TRBD1. The CDR3 covers 15 residues. Germline V CDR1 and CDR2: SNHLY, FYNNEI. Trimming cost V 4 bases and J 0 bases; bases outside gene matches: 4. The CDR3 DNA is TGTGCCAGCAGTGGAGGACAGGGTATGAACACTGAAGCTTTCTTT. Protein sequence: CASSGGQGMNTEAFF.

The chain employs TRBV15 and TRBJ2-3, with 15 bases that match TRBD2. Trimming at V came to 2 bases and at J to 1 base, leaving 10 bases not matched to a gene. Germline CDR1 reads LNHNV; CDR2 reads YYDKDF (reference sequence). This CDR3 comprises 20 residues. The CDR3 loop reads CATSRSPGLAGGLGTDTQYF. CDR3 nucleotides: TGTGCCACCAGCAGATCTCCGGGACTAGCGGGAGGACTGGGCACAGATACGCAGTATTTT.

This chain uses TRBV28 with TRBJ2-1; 11 nucleotides line up with TRBD2. The germline gives CDR1 MDHEN, CDR2 SYDVKM. With 6 bases clipped from V and 7 bases from J, the junction kept 11 bases outside the gene matches. This CDR3 comprises 16 residues. In DNA, the CDR3 is TGTGCCAGCAGCCCTCATAGCGGGAGGGCCGAAAATGAGCAGTTCTTC. Protein sequence: CASSPHSGRAENEQFF. Looking up the rest from reference TRBV28 and TRBJ2-1 gives the full variable domain: DVKVTQSSRYLVKRTGEKVFLECVQDMDHENMFWYRQDPGLGLRLIYFSYDVKMKEKGDIPEGYSVSREKKERFSLILESASTNQTSMYLCASSPHSGRAENEQFFGPGTRLTVL.